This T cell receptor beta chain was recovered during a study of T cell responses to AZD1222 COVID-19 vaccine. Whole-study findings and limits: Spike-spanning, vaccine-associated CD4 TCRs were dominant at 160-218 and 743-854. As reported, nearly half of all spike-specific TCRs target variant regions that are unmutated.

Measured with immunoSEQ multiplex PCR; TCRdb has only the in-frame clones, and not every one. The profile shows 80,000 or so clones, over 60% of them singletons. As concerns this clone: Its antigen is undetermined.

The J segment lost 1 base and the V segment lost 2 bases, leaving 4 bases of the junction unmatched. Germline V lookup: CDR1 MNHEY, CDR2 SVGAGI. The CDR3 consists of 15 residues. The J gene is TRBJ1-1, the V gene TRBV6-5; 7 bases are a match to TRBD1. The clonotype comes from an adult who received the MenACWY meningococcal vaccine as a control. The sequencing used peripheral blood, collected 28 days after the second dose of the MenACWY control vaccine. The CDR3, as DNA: TGTGCCAGCAGTTACGCAGGGGGGCCGAACACTGAAGCTTTCTTT. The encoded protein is CASSYAGGPNTEAFF.